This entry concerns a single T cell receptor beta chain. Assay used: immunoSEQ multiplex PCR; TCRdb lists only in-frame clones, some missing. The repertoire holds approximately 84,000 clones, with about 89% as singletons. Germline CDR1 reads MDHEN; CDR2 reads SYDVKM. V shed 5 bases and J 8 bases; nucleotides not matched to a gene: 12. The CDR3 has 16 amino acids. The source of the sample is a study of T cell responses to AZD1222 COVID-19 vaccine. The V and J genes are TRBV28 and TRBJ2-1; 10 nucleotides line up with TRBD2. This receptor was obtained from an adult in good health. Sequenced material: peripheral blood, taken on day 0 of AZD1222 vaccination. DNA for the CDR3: TGTGCCAGCAGTCTAGCGGGAGCCCAGTCGAGGGATGAGCAGTTCTTC. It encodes CASSLAGAQSRDEQFF. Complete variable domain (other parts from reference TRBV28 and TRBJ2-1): DVKVTQSSRYLVKRTGEKVFLECVQDMDHENMFWYRQDPGLGLRLIYFSYDVKMKEKGDIPEGYSVSREKKERFSLILESASTNQTSMYLCASSLAGAQSRDEQFFGPGTRLTVL.